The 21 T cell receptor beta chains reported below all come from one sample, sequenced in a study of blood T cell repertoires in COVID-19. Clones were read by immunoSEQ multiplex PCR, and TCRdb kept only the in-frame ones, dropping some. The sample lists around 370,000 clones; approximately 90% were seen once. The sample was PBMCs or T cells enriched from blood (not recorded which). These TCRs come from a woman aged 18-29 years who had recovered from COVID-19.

The CDR3 loop is CASSFAGGTGELFF. CDR3 nucleotides: TGTGCCAGCAGCTTCGCCGGGGGCACCGGGGAGCTGTTTTTT. The chain recombines TRBV5-4 with TRBJ2-2, with D possibly being TRBD2 (6 bases). Germline values: CDR1 SGHNT, CDR2 YYREEE (reference sequence). This CDR3 has 14 residues. The V end was cut by 2 bases, the J end by 4 bases, with 9 bases between.

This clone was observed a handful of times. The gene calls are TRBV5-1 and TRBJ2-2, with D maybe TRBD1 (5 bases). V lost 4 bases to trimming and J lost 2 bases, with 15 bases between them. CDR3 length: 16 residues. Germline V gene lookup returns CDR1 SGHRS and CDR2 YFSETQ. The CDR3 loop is CASSHTPTDNTGELFF. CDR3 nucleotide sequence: TGCGCCAGCAGCCATACCCCGACAGACAACACCGGGGAGCTGTTTTTT. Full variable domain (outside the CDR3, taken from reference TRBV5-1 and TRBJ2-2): KAGVTQTPRYLIKTRGQQVTLSCSPISGHRSVSWYQQTPGQGLQFLFEYFSETQRNKGNFPGRFSGRQFSNSRSEMNVSTLELGDSALYLCASSHTPTDNTGELFFGEGSRLTVL.

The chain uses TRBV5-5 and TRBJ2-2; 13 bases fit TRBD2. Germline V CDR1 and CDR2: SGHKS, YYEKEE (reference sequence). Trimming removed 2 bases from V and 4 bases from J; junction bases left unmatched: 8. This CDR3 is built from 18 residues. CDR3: CASSLTSGGAHGTGELFF. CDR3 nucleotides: TGTGCCAGCAGCTTAACTAGCGGGGGGGCTCACGGCACCGGGGAGCTGTTTTTT.

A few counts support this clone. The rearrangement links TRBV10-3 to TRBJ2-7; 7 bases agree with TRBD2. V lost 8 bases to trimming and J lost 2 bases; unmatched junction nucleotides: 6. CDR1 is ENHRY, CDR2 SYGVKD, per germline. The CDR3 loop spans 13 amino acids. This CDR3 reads CAIGVGGAYEQYF. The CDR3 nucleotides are TGTGCCATCGGTGTGGGGGGGGCCTACGAGCAGTACTTC.

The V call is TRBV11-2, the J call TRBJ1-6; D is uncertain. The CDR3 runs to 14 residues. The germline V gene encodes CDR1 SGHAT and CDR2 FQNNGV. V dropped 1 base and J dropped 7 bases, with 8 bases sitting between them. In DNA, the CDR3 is TGTGCCAGCAGCTTAGGGGAGGTGAATTCACCCCTCCACTTT. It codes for CASSLGEVNSPLHF.

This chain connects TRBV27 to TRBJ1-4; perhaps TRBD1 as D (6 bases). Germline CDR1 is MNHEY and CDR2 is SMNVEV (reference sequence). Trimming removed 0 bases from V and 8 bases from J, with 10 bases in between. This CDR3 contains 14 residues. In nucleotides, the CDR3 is TGTGCCAGCAGTTTATCGGGGGCTAGGGAAAAACTGTTTTTT. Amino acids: CASSLSGAREKLFF.

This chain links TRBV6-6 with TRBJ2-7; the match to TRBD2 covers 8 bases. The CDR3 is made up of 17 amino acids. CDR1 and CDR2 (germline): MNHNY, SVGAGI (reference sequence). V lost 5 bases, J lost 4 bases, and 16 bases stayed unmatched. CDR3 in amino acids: CASSLSGSSGGNYEQYF. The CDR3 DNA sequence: TGTGCCAGCAGTCTCTCGGGAAGCAGCGGGGGAAATTACGAGCAGTACTTC.

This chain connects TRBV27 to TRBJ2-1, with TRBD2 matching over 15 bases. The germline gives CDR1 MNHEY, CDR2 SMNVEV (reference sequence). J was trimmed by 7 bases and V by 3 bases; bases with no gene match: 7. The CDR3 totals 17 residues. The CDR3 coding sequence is TGTGCCAGCAGTTTCCCGGGACTAGCGGGGGGTCGGAATGAGCAGTTCTTC. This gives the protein CASSFPGLAGGRNEQFF.

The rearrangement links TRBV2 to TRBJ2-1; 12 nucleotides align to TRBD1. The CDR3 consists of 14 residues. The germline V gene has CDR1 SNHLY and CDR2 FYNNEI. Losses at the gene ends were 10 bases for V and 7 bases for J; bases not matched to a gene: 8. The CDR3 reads CAISRDRGRNEQFF. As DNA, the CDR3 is TGTGCCATTAGCCGGGACAGGGGGCGGAATGAGCAGTTCTTC.

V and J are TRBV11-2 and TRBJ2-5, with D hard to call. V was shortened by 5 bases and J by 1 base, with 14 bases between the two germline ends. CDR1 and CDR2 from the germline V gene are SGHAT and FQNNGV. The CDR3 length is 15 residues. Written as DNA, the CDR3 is TGTGCCAGCAGCCAGGCTCGGCAGATCCAAGAGACCCAGTACTTC. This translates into CASSQARQIQETQYF.

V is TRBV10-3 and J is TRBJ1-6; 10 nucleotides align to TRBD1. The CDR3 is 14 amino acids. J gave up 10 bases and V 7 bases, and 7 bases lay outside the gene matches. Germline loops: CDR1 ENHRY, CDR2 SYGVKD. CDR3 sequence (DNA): TGTGCCATCAAATTGGGACAGGGGATGTCACCCCTCCACTTT. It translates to CAIKLGQGMSPLHF.

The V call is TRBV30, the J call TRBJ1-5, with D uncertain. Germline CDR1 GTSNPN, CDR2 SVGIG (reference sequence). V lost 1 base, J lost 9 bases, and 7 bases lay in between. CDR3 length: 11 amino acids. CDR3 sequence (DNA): TGTGCCTGGAGTGATGAGGGGCCCCAGCATTTT. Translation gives CAWSDEGPQHF.

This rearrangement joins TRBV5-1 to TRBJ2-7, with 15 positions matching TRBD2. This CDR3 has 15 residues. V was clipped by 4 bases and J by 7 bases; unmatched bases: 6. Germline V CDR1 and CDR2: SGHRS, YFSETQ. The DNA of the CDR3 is TGCGCCAGCAGCAGAGGGACTAGCGGGGGGTCGGAGCAGTACTTC. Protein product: CASSRGTSGGSEQYF.

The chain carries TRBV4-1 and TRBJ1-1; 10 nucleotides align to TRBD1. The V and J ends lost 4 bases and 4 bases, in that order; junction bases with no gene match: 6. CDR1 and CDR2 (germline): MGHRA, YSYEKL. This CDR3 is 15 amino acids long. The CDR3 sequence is CASSPGQGGGTEAFF. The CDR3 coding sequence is TGCGCCAGCAGCCCCGGACAGGGGGGTGGCACTGAAGCTTTCTTT.

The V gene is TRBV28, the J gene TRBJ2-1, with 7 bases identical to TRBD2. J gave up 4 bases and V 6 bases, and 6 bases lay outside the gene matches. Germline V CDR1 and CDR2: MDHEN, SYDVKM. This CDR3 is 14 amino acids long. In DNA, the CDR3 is TGTGCCAGCAGGGGGGGGTCCCTTTACAATGAGCAGTTCTTC. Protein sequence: CASRGGSLYNEQFF.

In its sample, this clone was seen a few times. CDR3 sequence reads: CASSFNRESTIYF. The CDR3 region has the DNA TGTGCCAGCAGCTTCAACAGGGAGTCCACCATATATTTT. V usage is TRBV7-9 and J usage is TRBJ1-3; TRBD1 might be the D (6 bases). Trimming removed 3 bases at V and 9 bases at J, with 12 bases between. Germline V gene sequence: CDR1 SEHNR, CDR2 FQNEAQ (reference sequence). The CDR3 is 13 amino acids.

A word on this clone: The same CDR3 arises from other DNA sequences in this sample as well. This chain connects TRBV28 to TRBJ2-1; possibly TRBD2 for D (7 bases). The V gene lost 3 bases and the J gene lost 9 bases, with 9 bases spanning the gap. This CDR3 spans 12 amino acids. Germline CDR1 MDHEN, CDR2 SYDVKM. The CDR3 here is CASSLRGGEQFF. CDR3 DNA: TGTGCCAGCAGTTTGAGGGGGGGTGAGCAGTTCTTC.

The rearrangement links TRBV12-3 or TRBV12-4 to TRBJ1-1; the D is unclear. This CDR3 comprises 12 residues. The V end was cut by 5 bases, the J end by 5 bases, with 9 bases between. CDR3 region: CASSPRLTEAFF. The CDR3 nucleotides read TGTGCCAGCAGTCCCCGACTGACTGAAGCTTTCTTT.

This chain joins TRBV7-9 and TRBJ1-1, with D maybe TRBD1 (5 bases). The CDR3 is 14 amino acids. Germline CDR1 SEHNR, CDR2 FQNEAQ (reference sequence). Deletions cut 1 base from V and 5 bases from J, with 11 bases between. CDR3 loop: CASSLEGRETEAFF. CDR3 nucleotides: TGTGCCAGCAGCTTAGAGGGCAGGGAAACTGAAGCTTTCTTT.

The DNA for the CDR3 is TGCGCCAGCAGCCAAGAGGGGCGGGGGGGCCAAGAGACCCAGTACTTC. It codes for CASSQEGRGGQETQYF. The rearrangement uses TRBV4-3 and TRBJ2-5; TRBD2 matches 9 bases. V was pared by 0 bases and J by 1 base, with 3 bases of the junction left unmatched. The CDR3 is 16 amino acids. Germline values: CDR1 LGHNA, CDR2 YSLEER.

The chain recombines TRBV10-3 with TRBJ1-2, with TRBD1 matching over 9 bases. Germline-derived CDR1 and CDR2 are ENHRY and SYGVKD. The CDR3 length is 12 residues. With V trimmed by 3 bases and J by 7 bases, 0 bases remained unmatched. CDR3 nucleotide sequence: TGTGCCATCAGTGAACAGGGGGCTGGCTACACCTTC. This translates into CAISEQGAGYTF.